These T cell receptor beta chains were read from a single sample in a study of blood T cell repertoires in COVID-19. Data came from immunoSEQ multiplex PCR; TCRdb stores just in-frame clones and leaves some out. This table holds a few hundred thousand clones, more than 70% found once. The specimen sequenced was peripheral blood. Receptors originate from a man aged 35-49 years with acute or convalescent COVID-19. Each CDR3 is given with its conserved first and last residue. Each record gives: clone size, J gene, D gene, V gene, CDR3 protein, CDR3 DNA. D genes are given only for firm matches. Clone size is given for some rows only: seen once, a few or many times, or a class if the clone is expanded.

>NA|TRBJ2-7|NA|TRBV27
CASSLTRSYEQYF
TGTGCCAGCAGTTTAACGAGGAGCTACGAGCAGTACTTC
>NA|TRBJ2-1|TRBD2|TRBV25-1
CASSESLAGGYEQFF
TGTGCCAGCAGTGAATCGCTAGCGGGAGGGTATGAGCAGTTCTTC
>few|TRBJ1-2|TRBD1|TRBV5-1
CASTGQGRAGYTF
TGCGCCAGCACGGGACAGGGGAGGGCTGGCTACACCTTC
>NA|TRBJ2-3|NA|TRBV6-5
CASSYFTGTDTQYF
TGTGCCAGCAGTTATTTTACAGGGACGGATACGCAGTATTTT
>NA|TRBJ1-5|NA|TRBV10-3
CAISESREGSNQPQHF
TGTGCCATCAGTGAGTCCAGGGAGGGTAGCAATCAGCCCCAGCATTTT
>NA|TRBJ2-6|NA|TRBV28
CASSSPRTVDFSGANVLTF
TGTGCCAGCAGTTCCCCCCGGACTGTTGATTTTTCTGGGGCCAACGTCCTGACTTTC
>once|TRBJ2-5|NA|TRBV7-8
CASSSDSQETQYF
TGTGCCAGCAGCTCGGACAGTCAAGAGACCCAGTACTTC
>NA|TRBJ1-2|NA|TRBV27
CASSMNSPYGYTF
TGTGCCAGCAGTATGAACAGTCCCTATGGCTACACCTTC
>NA|TRBJ2-7|NA|TRBV20-1
CSASPLYEQYF
TGCAGTGCTAGCCCTTTGTACGAGCAGTACTTC
>NA|TRBJ1-5|NA|TRBV7-2
CASSLAVGGATQPQHF
TGTGCCAGCAGCTTAGCGGTCGGGGGGGCCACTCAGCCCCAGCATTTT
>NA|TRBJ2-4|NA|TRBV6-2/TRBV6-3
CASSYGGSGKNIQYF
TGTGCCAGCAGTTACGGGGGGTCCGGCAAAAACATTCAGTACTTC
>once|TRBJ2-7|NA|TRBV6-5
CASSRGLHEQYF
TGTGCCAGCAGTCGTGGACTCCACGAGCAGTACTTC
>NA|TRBJ1-4|NA|TRBV4-2
CASSQGPRRPNEKLFF
TGTGCCAGCAGCCAAGGCCCAAGGCGGCCTAATGAAAAACTGTTTTTT
>NA|TRBJ2-1|NA|TRBV5-8
CASSLGQGIDEQFF
TGTGCCAGCAGCTTGGGGCAGGGGATCGATGAGCAGTTCTTC
>NA|TRBJ1-6|NA|TRBV10-2
CASSEQGLESLHF
TGCGCCAGCAGTGAACAGGGCCTCGAGTCCCTCCACTTT
>NA|TRBJ2-1|TRBD2|TRBV11-2
CASSSLAGEQFF
TGTGCCAGCAGCTCTCTAGCGGGTGAGCAGTTCTTC
>NA|TRBJ1-5|TRBD1|TRBV7-2
CASSLTGGGQPQHF
TGTGCCAGCAGCTTAACAGGGGGCGGACAGCCCCAGCATTTT
>NA|TRBJ2-1|TRBD2|TRBV19
CASSSAGGVGNEQFF
TGTGCCAGTAGCTCAGCGGGAGGAGTGGGGAATGAGCAGTTCTTC
>few|TRBJ2-5|TRBD1|TRBV5-6
CASSFGTGGYQETQYF
TGTGCCAGCAGCTTCGGGACAGGGGGCTACCAAGAGACCCAGTACTTC
>NA|TRBJ2-1|NA|TRBV27
CASSPDRPSEKSSYNEQFF
TGTGCCAGCAGCCCAGACAGACCTAGCGAGAAGAGCTCCTACAATGAGCAGTTCTTC
>NA|TRBJ2-7|NA|TRBV3-1/TRBV3-2
CASSQGGHPPYEQYF
TGTGCCAGCAGCCAAGGAGGACACCCACCCTACGAGCAGTACTTC
>once|TRBJ2-7|TRBD1|TRBV5-4
CASSFGGPGGYEQYF
TGTGCCAGCAGCTTTGGTGGGCCAGGGGGCTACGAGCAGTACTTC
>many|TRBJ2-2|NA|TRBV7-9
CASSLEGPGELFF
TGTGCCAGCAGCTTAGAGGGGCCCGGGGAGCTGTTTTTT
>NA|TRBJ2-3|TRBD2|TRBV7-2
CASTPGGSNTQYF
TGTGCCAGCACCCCCGGGGGGTCCAATACGCAGTATTTT
>NA|TRBJ1-1|NA|TRBV5-5
CASSYQTGSMNTEAFF
TGTGCCAGCAGCTACCAGACAGGATCGATGAACACTGAAGCTTTCTTT
>NA|TRBJ2-1|TRBD2|TRBV6-1
CASSETSGRSHNEQFF
TGTGCCAGCAGTGAAACTAGCGGGAGGAGCCACAATGAGCAGTTCTTC
>NA|TRBJ2-7|TRBD2|TRBV3-1/TRBV3-2
CASSQDMASGMVGEQYF
TGTGCCAGCAGCCAAGATATGGCTAGCGGGATGGTAGGGGAGCAGTACTTC
>NA|TRBJ1-2|NA|TRBV6-5
CASRRTGNYGYTF
TGTGCCAGCAGAAGGACGGGGAACTATGGCTACACCTTC
>NA|TRBJ2-5|TRBD1|TRBV28
CASRHPSTGDQETQYF
TGTGCCAGCAGACATCCATCCACAGGGGACCAAGAGACCCAGTACTTC
>NA|TRBJ2-7|NA|TRBV6-5
CASKKPGDEQYF
TGTGCCAGCAAGAAACCAGGGGACGAGCAGTACTTC
>NA|TRBJ1-3|TRBD1|TRBV6-2/TRBV6-3
CASSLFYRGGGNTIYF
TGTGCCAGCAGTCTCTTCTACAGGGGAGGCGGAAACACCATATATTTT
>NA|TRBJ2-7|TRBD1|TRBV28
CASSATGGRSYEQYF
TGTGCCAGCAGTGCGACAGGGGGCCGAAGCTACGAGCAGTACTTC
>NA|TRBJ2-2|TRBD1|TRBV5-1
CASSGTGYTGELFF
TGCGCCAGCAGCGGGACAGGGTACACCGGGGAGCTGTTTTTT
>NA|TRBJ2-7|TRBD2|TRBV6-5
CASSYSAGVGEQYF
TGTGCCAGCAGTTACTCCGCGGGAGTCGGCGAGCAGTACTTC
>NA|TRBJ1-2|TRBD1|TRBV18
CASSPPDRGGGYTF
TGTGCCAGCTCACCTCCGGACAGGGGGGGTGGCTACACCTTC
>NA|TRBJ2-3|NA|TRBV2
CASSANRARTDTQYF
TGTGCCAGCAGTGCAAACAGGGCTCGCACAGATACGCAGTATTTT
>NA|TRBJ2-7|TRBD1|TRBV29-1
CSVVGDRRSGEQYF
TGCAGCGTTGTGGGGGACAGGCGGTCTGGCGAGCAGTACTTC
>NA|TRBJ2-6|NA|TRBV5-1
CATHPSGGANVLTF
TGCGCCACTCACCCCTCGGGAGGGGCCAACGTCCTGACTTTC
>NA|TRBJ1-1|NA|TRBV20-1
CSASPIPTEAFF
TGCAGTGCTAGTCCAATTCCCACTGAAGCTTTCTTT
>NA|TRBJ1-1|NA|TRBV19
CASSIRGGVQGLNTEAFF
TGTGCCAGTAGTATACGGGGGGGGGTACAGGGATTGAACACTGAAGCTTTCTTT
>NA|TRBJ1-1|NA|TRBV27
CASSLGGGSGAFF
TGTGCCAGCAGCCTCGGCGGGGGGAGTGGGGCTTTCTTT
>NA|TRBJ2-3|TRBD2|TRBV11-1
CASSDRLAGGPIQQYF
TGTGCCAGCAGCGACCGACTAGCGGGAGGGCCCATACAACAGTATTTT